These 27 T cell receptor beta chains were all obtained from the same sample, sequenced in a study of CD8 T cells in ankylosing spondylitis. TCRdb independently ran MiXCR on the 5' RACE reads; one entry per CDR3 protein. This table holds under 200,000 distinct CDR3 sequences, roughly 10% found once. Sequencing was done on a sample of blood, either unsorted or a sorted T cell fraction (not recorded which). These receptors were collected from a female donor with ankylosing spondylitis or in good health (not recorded which).

The gene calls are TRBV20-1 and TRBJ2-1, with 7 bases fitting TRBD2. Looked up from germline, CDR1 is DFQATT and CDR2 is SNEGSKA (reference sequence). The CDR3 runs 15 residues. Losses at the gene ends were 5 bases for V and 6 bases for J; bases not matched to a gene: 13. The CDR3 protein is CSAPPGRTRSNEQFF. DNA of the CDR3: TGCAGTGCTCCCCCGGGCCGGACTAGGTCCAATGAGCAGTTCTTC.

This clonotype showed up many times. This sequence joins TRBV29-1 and TRBJ2-7; 9 bases match TRBD1. The CDR3 sequence is 14 residues long. Trimming removed 7 bases from V and 4 bases from J; junction bases left unmatched: 11. CDR1 is SQVTM and CDR2 is ANQGSEA in the germline V gene. Here the CDR3 DNA reads TGCAGCGCTCTCAGGGCGGGACAGGGTTACGAGCAGTACTTC. As protein: CSALRAGQGYEQYF.

This clonotype turned up a few times. CDR3 bases: TGTGCCAGCCGCCCAGGAGACAAAGGTCGCGGCTACACCTTC. Translation gives CASRPGDKGRGYTF. The rearrangement uses TRBV9 and TRBJ1-2; D not certain. V was shortened by 7 bases and J by 8 bases, with 21 bases between the two germline ends. Germline V CDR1 and CDR2: SGDLS, YYNGEE. The CDR3 has 14 residues. Together with reference TRBV9 and TRBJ1-2, the CDR3 gives the full variable domain: DSGVTQTPKHLITATGQRVTLRCSPRSGDLSVYWYQQSLDQGLQFLIQYYNGEERAKGNILERFSAQQFPDLHSELNLSSLELGDSALYFCASRPGDKGRGYTFGSGTRLTVV.

This clonotype appeared many times. The V call is TRBV10-2, the J call TRBJ1-2; D might be TRBD1 (6 bases). Germline V gives CDR1 WSHSY, CDR2 SAAADI. Trimming stripped 5 bases from V and 7 bases from J, with 17 bases between. This CDR3 has 14 amino acids. The DNA for the CDR3 is TGCGCCAGCAGTTCAGTTACAGGGTCGAGTGGCTACACCTTC. Its translation is CASSSVTGSSGYTF.

This clonotype was detected a few times. The V call is TRBV20-1, the J call TRBJ2-1, with 10 bases that match TRBD2. The CDR3 loop spans 14 amino acids. CDR1 DFQATT and CDR2 SNEGSKA come from the germline V gene (reference sequence). Germline trimming cut 5 bases from V and 8 bases from J; bases unmatched to any gene: 9. CDR3 DNA sequence: TGCAGTGCTCTACGGCTAGCGGGAGTGGATGAGCAGTTCTTC. It encodes CSALRLAGVDEQFF.

This clonotype was recorded many times. J is TRBJ2-1 and V is TRBV7-2; 8 bases fit TRBD2. The CDR3 covers 13 residues. The germline CDR1 and CDR2 sequences are SGHTA and FQGNSA. V was pared by 3 bases and J by 9 bases, with 4 bases of the junction left unmatched. CDR3 residues: CASSFGLAREQFF. The CDR3, as DNA: TGTGCCAGCAGCTTCGGACTAGCCCGTGAGCAGTTCTTC.

J is TRBJ1-2 and V is TRBV20-1; D unresolved. V was shortened by 0 bases and J by 8 bases, with 7 bases between the two germline ends. The CDR3 length is 11 residues. CDR1 is DFQATT, CDR2 SNEGSKA, per germline (reference sequence). CDR3 in DNA: TGCAGTGCTAGAGATGAGGGAGGCTACACCTTC. This gives the protein CSARDEGGYTF.

With respect to this clonotype: Mismatch with germline at one junction end may stem from a read error. The V gene is TRBV23-1, the J gene TRBJ2-4; D is undetermined. TRBV23-1 is an ORF for which the function is uncertain. The CDR3 consists of 15 residues. DNA of the CDR3: TGCTCCAGCAGTCAAGCTCCGGGTGGCAAAAACATTCAGTACTTC. Encoded protein: CSSSQAPGGKNIQYF.

This clonotype was counted only a few times. The chain carries TRBV5-6 and TRBJ2-7; D is perhaps TRBD2 (6 bases). Trimming took 4 bases from V and 3 from J, leaving 14 bases between them. The CDR3 sequence is 14 residues long. Germline V CDR1 and CDR2: SGHDT, YYEEEE. This CDR3 is CASSPGLGDYEQYF. The CDR3 DNA follows: TGTGCCAGCAGCCCGGGACTGGGAGACTACGAGCAGTACTTC.

V gene TRBV15 combines with J gene TRBJ1-1, with a possible D match to TRBD1 (6 bases). Germline CDR1 is LNHNV and CDR2 is YYDKDF (reference sequence). The ends were cut back, 1 base at V and 3 bases at J, with 12 bases in the middle. CDR3 size: 15 residues. The CDR3 DNA is TGTGCCACCAGCAGAGCGACAGGCGGGCACACTGAAGCTTTCTTT. It encodes CATSRATGGHTEAFF.

J is TRBJ1-1 and V is TRBV19; perhaps TRBD1 as D (5 bases). V was pared by 5 bases and J by 0 bases, with 10 bases between. CDR3 length: 14 amino acids. CDR1 LNHDA and CDR2 SQIVND come from the germline V gene (reference sequence). The CDR3 here is CASSETDMNTEAFF. In DNA, the CDR3 is TGTGCCAGTAGTGAGACGGACATGAACACTGAAGCTTTCTTT.

This chain joins TRBV25-1 and TRBJ2-3; 7 bases align to TRBD2. This CDR3 comprises 18 residues. The J segment lost 0 bases and the V segment lost 2 bases, leaving 11 bases of the junction unmatched. CDR1 and CDR2 (germline): MGHDK, SYGVNS. The DNA for the CDR3 is TGTGCCAGCAGTGAACGGCTAGCGGCCCGTTTAAGCACAGATACGCAGTATTTT. Protein sequence: CASSERLAARLSTDTQYF.

This clonotype was counted a few times. The rearrangement joins TRBV15 to TRBJ2-3, with 8 bases lining up with TRBD1. With 3 bases clipped from V and 3 bases from J, the junction kept 8 bases outside the gene matches. The CDR3 has 16 amino acids. Germline values: CDR1 LNHNV, CDR2 YYDKDF (reference sequence). The CDR3 coding sequence is TGTGCCACCAGCAGTCGGGACAGGCCAATTACAGATACGCAGTATTTT. It translates to CATSSRDRPITDTQYF.

In its sample, this clonotype was seen many times. The chain has TRBV7-6 and TRBJ2-1; D gene unclear. The CDR3 loop spans 16 amino acids. Germline CDR1 is SGHVS and CDR2 is FNYEAQ. V was shortened by 5 bases and J by 0 bases, with 14 bases between the two germline ends. The CDR3 spells CASSPEAWSSYNEQFF. CDR3 sequence (DNA): TGTGCCAGCAGCCCCGAGGCGTGGAGCTCCTACAATGAGCAGTTCTTC.

This clonotype has just a few counts. J is TRBJ2-7 and V is TRBV2; D could derive from TRBD1 or TRBD2 (5 bases each). Trimming pared 1 base from V and 13 bases from J, leaving 11 bases between. CDR3 size: 11 residues. Germline lookup yields CDR1 SNHLY and CDR2 FYNNEI. The CDR3 sequence is CASSEGGTAYF. The CDR3 region has the DNA TGTGCCAGCAGTGAAGGGGGGACGGCCTACTTC.

The genes are TRBV29-1 and TRBJ2-7; TRBD1 or TRBD2 may be the D gene (5 bases each). CDR1 is SQVTM and CDR2 is ANQGSEA in the germline V gene. The V and J ends lost 7 bases and 0 bases respectively, with 19 bases between them. CDR3 size: 15 residues. Here the CDR3 reads CSAEGRTASSYEQYF. The CDR3 DNA reads TGCAGCGCCGAGGGGCGGACGGCGAGCTCCTACGAGCAGTACTTC.

This clonotype was recorded many times. The V call is TRBV7-8, the J call TRBJ2-5, with 8 bases aligning to TRBD2. Trimming took 1 base from V and 1 from J; bases not matched to a gene: 2. Germline CDR1 and CDR2: SGHVS and FQNEAQ. The CDR3 sequence is 15 residues long. The CDR3 nucleotides are TGTGCCAGCAGCTTAGTAACTAGCGGCCAAGAGACCCAGTACTTC. This translates into CASSLVTSGQETQYF.

This clonotype occurred a few times. This chain uses TRBV20-1 with TRBJ1-1; tentative D call: TRBD1 (5 bases). CDR1 and CDR2 from the germline V gene are DFQATT and SNEGSKA (reference sequence). Trimming removed 4 bases at V and 2 bases at J, with 11 bases between. CDR3 size: 13 residues. The CDR3 region is CSATGTGNTEAFF. DNA of the CDR3: TGCAGTGCTACTGGGACCGGCAACACTGAAGCTTTCTTT.

This chain joins TRBV28 and TRBJ2-7, with a possible D match to TRBD1 (6 bases). This CDR3 contains 12 residues. V was pared by 6 bases and J by 5 bases, with 11 bases between. Germline V gene lookup returns CDR1 MDHEN and CDR2 SYDVKM. The CDR3 DNA reads TGTGCCAGCAGCCCCGGACAGAACGAGCAGTACTTC. Protein sequence: CASSPGQNEQYF.

This clonotype has a count of ten or more. V is TRBV12-3 or TRBV12-4 and J is TRBJ2-7; no clear D. The germline V and J ends were trimmed by 3 bases and 2 bases, with 8 bases remaining between them. This CDR3 region has 13 residues. Written as DNA, the CDR3 is TGTGCCAGCAGTTTCGGTCTCACCTACGAGCAGTACTTC. Its protein product is CASSFGLTYEQYF.

At least ten counts were recorded for this clonotype. The J gene is TRBJ2-1, the V gene TRBV20-1; D gene unclear. Germline-derived CDR1 and CDR2 are DFQATT and SNEGSKA (reference sequence). The V end lost 8 bases, the J end lost 0 bases, and 8 bases lay between the germline ends. This CDR3 is 12 amino acids long. The CDR3 coding sequence is TGCAGTATCGATCCCTCCTACAATGAGCAGTTCTTC. It specifies CSIDPSYNEQFF.

The gene calls are TRBV27 and TRBJ1-3; D is ambiguous. Germline CDR1 MNHEY, CDR2 SMNVEV (reference sequence). The V gene lost 4 bases and the J gene lost 2 bases, with 9 bases spanning the gap. The CDR3 is 14 residues long. CDR3 residues: CASSSIGPGNTIYF. CDR3 coding DNA: TGTGCCAGCAGTTCAATCGGCCCTGGAAACACCATATATTTT.

This clonotype occurred many times. This chain links TRBV12-3 or TRBV12-4 with TRBJ2-1; D remains ambiguous. Trimming left V 1 base short and J 6 bases short, with 13 bases between. This CDR3 has 15 amino acids. CDR3 sequence reads: CASSLGGFPGNEQFF. The CDR3 DNA reads TGTGCCAGCAGTTTAGGGGGATTCCCGGGCAATGAGCAGTTCTTC.

V is TRBV12-3 or TRBV12-4 and J is TRBJ2-7, with 7 bases aligning to TRBD1. After removal of 4 bases from V and 3 bases from J, the junction contained 12 bases not matched to a gene. There are 16 residues in the CDR3. The CDR3 spells CASSSYDREKVYEQYF. In nucleotides, the CDR3 is TGTGCCAGCAGTTCCTACGACAGGGAAAAGGTCTACGAGCAGTACTTC.

This clonotype was seen more than once but under ten times. This chain connects TRBV28 to TRBJ2-3; 8 bases are shared with TRBD1. This CDR3 comprises 16 residues. The ends lost 5 bases at V and 6 bases at J; junction bases unmatched: 13. Germline V gene lookup returns CDR1 MDHEN and CDR2 SYDVKM. The CDR3 nucleotides read TGTGCCAGCAGTCTCAGACAGGGGCGAATTGCTGATACGCAGTATTTT. Translating it yields CASSLRQGRIADTQYF.

The rearrangement uses TRBV7-2 and TRBJ2-1; possibly TRBD2 for D (5 bases). This CDR3 has 14 amino acids. V dropped 5 bases and J dropped 6 bases, with 14 bases sitting between them. The germline V gene has CDR1 SGHTA and CDR2 FQGNSA. CDR3 sequence (DNA): TGTGCCAGCAGCCCCGCCGGGGTGGCCAATGAGCAGTTCTTC. Protein sequence: CASSPAGVANEQFF.

For the CDR3, the DNA is TGTGCCAGCAGCCCTTCGGACCAGCTCTCCGCTGAAGCTTTCTTT. Its protein is CASSPSDQLSAEAFF. V gene TRBV7-9 combines with J gene TRBJ1-1; the D is unclear. The CDR3 spans 15 residues. V was shortened by 5 bases and J by 6 bases, with 19 bases between the two germline ends. The germline V gene has CDR1 SEHNR and CDR2 FQNEAQ (reference sequence).